Only a few counts were recorded for the clone carrying this T cell receptor beta chain. The sample originates from a study of blood T cell repertoires in COVID-19. Study summary: T cells, B-cell-depleted T cells, or PBMCs supplied cDNA or gDNA.

Per the study methods: How many nucleated cells were present was estimated from reference gene primer amplification. Repertoires were generated with immunoSEQ multiplex PCR, while TCRdb's copy carries only in-frame clones and drops some. The V and J calls and clone size are taken from that table; D and trimming were inferred from the DNA. The sample gives about 35,000 clones, about 86% of which show up once; 4.5% to 5% is in the top ten. This clonotype was obtained from a woman between 70 and 85 years old with active COVID-19. The specimen was peripheral blood.

CDR3: CASSPTGQGGYTF. The CDR3 DNA reads as TGTGCCAGCAGCCCCACCGGGCAGGGGGGCTACACCTTC. The chain employs TRBV3-1 (or the pseudogene TRBV3-2) and TRBJ1-2; perhaps TRBD1 as D (6 bases). The CDR3 runs 13 residues. Trimming took off 4 bases at V and 8 bases at J, with 14 bases between the two ends. CDR1 is LGHDT and CDR2 is YNNKEL in the germline V gene (reference sequence).